The T cell receptor (beta chain) under discussion was sequenced for a study of Ad26.COV2.S vaccination and SARS-CoV-2 variants. Study-wide points: Estimates derived from TCR breadth and depth analyses may have underestimated total T cell responses.

Noted treatment: 15 to 20 received Ad26.COV2.S at low or high dose, single or two shots; about five received placebo; per-sample allocation not given. Sampling happened 63 days after the first vaccine or placebo injection. This CDR3 has 14 amino acids. Trimming shortened V by 4 bases and J by 3 bases, and 12 bases separated the two germline ends. Germline CDR1 reads MNHEY; CDR2 reads SVGAGI. The table came from immunoSEQ multiplex PCR; TCRdb's copy has only in-frame clones and leaves some out. Of 430,000 or so clones in the sample, roughly 89% are singletons; the top ten hold approximately 2.5%. A word on this clone: What it binds is not known.

The J gene is TRBJ1-1, the V gene TRBV6-5; tentative D call: TRBD1 (5 bases). The receptor's source is a person aged 18 to 65 who received the Ad26.COV2.S COVID-19 vaccine or a placebo. Sequencing used peripheral blood, obtained in a trial of Ad26.COV2.S vaccine versus placebo. CDR3 region: CASSSGGWYTEAFF. The CDR3 DNA sequence: TGTGCCAGCAGTTCCGGGGGTTGGTACACTGAAGCTTTCTTT.